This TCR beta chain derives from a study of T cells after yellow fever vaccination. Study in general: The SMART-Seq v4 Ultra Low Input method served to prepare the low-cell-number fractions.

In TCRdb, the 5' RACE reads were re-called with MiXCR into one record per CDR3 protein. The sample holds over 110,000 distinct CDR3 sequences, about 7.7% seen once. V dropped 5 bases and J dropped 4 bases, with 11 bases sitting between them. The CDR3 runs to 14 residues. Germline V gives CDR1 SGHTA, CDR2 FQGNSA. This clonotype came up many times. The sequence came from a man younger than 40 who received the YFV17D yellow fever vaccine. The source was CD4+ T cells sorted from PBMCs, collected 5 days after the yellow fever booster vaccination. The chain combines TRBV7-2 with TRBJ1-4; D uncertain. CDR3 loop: CASSPRHGNEKLFF. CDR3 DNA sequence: TGTGCCAGCAGCCCTAGACATGGTAATGAAAAACTGTTTTTT. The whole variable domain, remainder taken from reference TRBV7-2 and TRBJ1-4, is GAGVSQSPSNKVTEKGKDVELRCDPISGHTALYWYRQSLGQGLEFLIYFQGNSAPDKSGLPSDRFSAERTGGSVSTLTIQRTQQEDSAVYLCASSPRHGNEKLFFGSGTQLSVL.